Below, 28 T cell receptor beta chains from the same sample are listed, as sequenced in a study of blood T cell repertoires in COVID-19. The table came from immunoSEQ multiplex PCR; TCRdb's copy has only in-frame clones and leaves some out. The table has fewer than 350,000 clones, about 85% seen once. Input material: PBMCs or T cells enriched from blood (not recorded which). All receptors derive from a woman under 40 who had been exposed to COVID-19.

This sequence joins TRBV11-1 and TRBJ1-2; 8 bases match TRBD1. The CDR3 consists of 13 residues. CDR1 is SGHAT and CDR2 is FQDESV in the germline V gene (reference sequence). Losses at the gene ends were 3 bases for V and 10 bases for J; bases not matched to a gene: 7. CDR3 in amino acids: CASSFPGQAAYTF. CDR3 DNA sequence: TGTGCCAGCAGCTTCCCGGGACAGGCGGCCTACACCTTC.

The rearrangement links TRBV28 to TRBJ1-1; tentatively, D is TRBD1 (6 bases). V was pared by 6 bases and J by 4 bases, with 21 bases between. The CDR3 runs 16 residues. Germline assignment: CDR1 MDHEN and CDR2 SYDVKM. The CDR3: CASSLGGQRWTTEAFF. DNA of the CDR3: TGTGCCAGCAGCTTGGGCGGACAGAGGTGGACCACTGAAGCTTTCTTT.

J is TRBJ2-1 and V is TRBV7-9; TRBD1 agrees at 11 bases. Germline CDR1 reads SEHNR; CDR2 reads FQNEAQ (reference sequence). This CDR3 is built from 15 residues. V dropped 6 bases and J dropped 5; count of bases not matched to a gene: 6. CDR3 sequence (DNA): TGTGCCAGCAGGGTCGGACAGGGGGCGAACAATGAGCAGTTCTTC. Translating gives CASRVGQGANNEQFF.

This clone was counted once. This chain uses TRBV7-3 with TRBJ2-3, with 12 positions matching TRBD2. The trim removed 5 bases at V and 0 bases at J, leaving 6 bases unmatched. Germline V gene lookup returns CDR1 SGHTA and CDR2 FQGTGA. This CDR3 is built from 17 residues. In DNA form, the CDR3 reads TGTGCCAGCAGCGCAACTAGCGGGGGGACTAGCACAGATACGCAGTATTTT. Translating gives CASSATSGGTSTDTQYF. Combining the CDR3 with reference TRBV7-3 and TRBJ2-3 gives the whole variable domain GAGVSQTPSNKVTEKGKYVELRCDPISGHTALYWYRQSLGQGPEFLIYFQGTGAADDSGLPNDRFFAVRPEGSVSTLKIQRTERGDSAVYLCASSATSGGTSTDTQYFGPGTRLTVL.

The rearrangement uses TRBV5-1 and TRBJ2-5; D is perhaps TRBD2 (5 bases). V gave up 6 bases and J gave up 5 bases, with 17 bases separating them. CDR1 and CDR2 (germline): SGHRS, YFSETQ. The CDR3 totals 14 residues. The CDR3 DNA reads as TGCGCCAGCACCACTCTAGCAATTGGGGAGACCCAGTACTTC. Protein: CASTTLAIGETQYF. Complete variable domain (other parts from reference TRBV5-1 and TRBJ2-5): KAGVTQTPRYLIKTRGQQVTLSCSPISGHRSVSWYQQTPGQGLQFLFEYFSETQRNKGNFPGRFSGRQFSNSRSEMNVSTLELGDSALYLCASTTLAIGETQYFGPGTRLLVL.

This clone was found once. The rearrangement links TRBV9 to TRBJ2-3, with D perhaps matching TRBD2 (6 bases). The CDR3 is 16 amino acids. The V end lost 3 bases, the J end lost 4 bases, and 18 bases lay between the germline ends. The germline V gene has CDR1 SGDLS and CDR2 YYNGEE. CDR3 in amino acids: CASSGGGNSRADTQYF. The CDR3 bases are TGTGCCAGCAGCGGGGGCGGGAATTCCAGGGCAGATACGCAGTATTTT.

The table lists this clone with a count of one. CDR3 in DNA: TGTGCCAGTGGCTCCGGGACAGGGGCCTACGAGCAGTACTTC. Protein product: CASGSGTGAYEQYF. V and J are TRBV19 and TRBJ2-7; 10 positions agree with TRBD1. CDR3 length: 14 residues. With V trimmed by 8 bases and J by 2 bases, 6 bases remained unmatched. The germline gives CDR1 LNHDA, CDR2 SQIVND (reference sequence).

The rearrangement joins TRBV21-1 to TRBJ2-7; TRBD1, the table's D call, lacks a check against the DNA. TRBV21-1 is reported as a pseudogene. There are 14 residues in the CDR3. Here the CDR3 reads CASSKWVRGHEQYF. DNA of the CDR3: TGTGCCAGCAGCAAATGGGTCAGGGGCCACGAGCAGTACTTC.

The chain combines TRBV27 with TRBJ2-1; a possible D gene is TRBD1 (6 bases). The CDR3 spans 16 residues. From germline, CDR1 is MNHEY and CDR2 SMNVEV (reference sequence). V lost 7 bases to trimming and J lost 4 bases, with 20 bases between them. CDR3 nucleotide sequence: TGTGCCAGCATCCCCCTAGGGGGTTATATATACAATGAGCAGTTCTTC. As protein: CASIPLGGYIYNEQFF.

The rearrangement links TRBV30 to TRBJ2-3; D may be TRBD2 (5 bases). The CDR3 loop spans 15 amino acids. Germline CDR1 GTSNPN, CDR2 SVGIG (reference sequence). V shed 1 base and J shed 2 bases, with 13 bases lying between them. CDR3 region: CAWSGSGRSTDTQYF. CDR3 bases: TGTGCCTGGAGTGGTAGTGGGAGATCCACAGATACGCAGTATTTT.

The rearrangement links TRBV9 to TRBJ2-7, with TRBD1 matching 9 bases. Trimming cost V 4 bases and J 1 base; bases outside gene matches: 9. Germline V gene lookup returns CDR1 SGDLS and CDR2 YYNGEE. The CDR3 length is 16 residues. CDR3 coding DNA: TGTGCCAGCAGCACCAGAACAGGGGGCCATTCCTACGAGCAGTACTTC. It specifies CASSTRTGGHSYEQYF.

The V gene is TRBV9, the J gene TRBJ2-2, with D uncertain. Per the germline V gene, CDR1 is SGDLS and CDR2 is YYNGEE. The CDR3 has 11 residues. V lost 1 base and J 8 bases, leaving 3 bases between the germline ends. The CDR3, as DNA: TGTGCCAGCAGCGTAACAGGGGAGCTGTTTTTT. It specifies CASSVTGELFF.

CDR3 nucleotides: TGTGCCAGCAGTTACTCTCAGCTGGGGCTGAACACTGAAGCTTTCTTT. It yields the protein CASSYSQLGLNTEAFF. The rearrangement uses TRBV6-5 and TRBJ1-1; a weak D match, TRBD1 (5 bases). Deletions cut 0 bases from V and 0 bases from J, with 11 bases between. CDR1 and CDR2 (germline): MNHEY, SVGAGI. The CDR3 has 16 amino acids.

The chain employs TRBV10-3 and TRBJ1-5; 7 bases are shared with TRBD1. V lost 6 bases, J lost 2 bases, and 4 bases stayed unmatched. Germline lookup yields CDR1 ENHRY and CDR2 SYGVKD. There are 14 residues in the CDR3. The DNA for the CDR3 is TGTGCCATCAGAGAAGACAGGGGCAATCAGCCCCAGCATTTT. Protein: CAIREDRGNQPQHF.

This sequence joins TRBV28 and TRBJ1-5, with D maybe TRBD1 (5 bases). V shed 8 bases and J shed 8 bases, with 22 bases lying between them. Germline V lookup: CDR1 MDHEN, CDR2 SYDVKM. This CDR3 has 15 residues. The CDR3 nucleotides read TGTGCCAGCTCTGCGTACGGGGGGTTCAAGGAGCCCCAGCATTTT. Translating it yields CASSAYGGFKEPQHF.

The chain has TRBV4-2 and TRBJ2-1, with 10 bases aligning to TRBD2. The CDR3 consists of 16 residues. Germline CDR1 and CDR2: LGHNA and YNFKEQ. The junction had 7 bases not matched to a gene; V was cut back by 0 bases and J by 8 bases. The DNA of the CDR3 is TGTGCCAGCAGCCAAGATTCAGCGGGGGGGGTATATGAGCAGTTCTTC. Its protein is CASSQDSAGGVYEQFF.

This sequence joins TRBV5-1 and TRBJ2-7, with 10 bases lining up with TRBD1. Germline V gives CDR1 SGHRS, CDR2 YFSETQ. V was clipped by 4 bases and J by 5 bases; unmatched bases: 6. The CDR3 spans 14 residues. CDR3 in amino acids: CASSPDRGNDEQYF. As DNA, the CDR3 is TGCGCCAGCAGCCCGGACAGGGGGAACGACGAGCAGTACTTC.

The chain uses TRBV18 and TRBJ2-7; 10 nucleotides align to TRBD2. Unmatched junction bases numbered 8, after V lost 1 base and J lost 2 bases. Germline CDR1 reads KGHSH; CDR2 reads LQKENI. This CDR3 is built from 17 residues. CDR3 nucleotide sequence: TGTGCCAGCTCACCACGGGGTCGGACTAGCGGCACCTACGAGCAGTACTTC. Protein: CASSPRGRTSGTYEQYF.

The chain combines TRBV6-1 with TRBJ2-5; 7 bases match TRBD2. Germline CDR1 is MNHNS and CDR2 is SASEGT. CDR3 length equals 13 residues. Trimming removed 3 bases from V and 4 bases from J; junction bases left unmatched: 2. The CDR3 sequence: CASSEGGGETQYF. The CDR3 DNA is TGTGCCAGCAGTGAGGGCGGGGGAGAGACCCAGTACTTC.

The chain carries TRBV2 and TRBJ2-7; 9 bases fit TRBD2. Germline CDR1 is SNHLY and CDR2 is FYNNEI. The trim removed 7 bases at V and 3 bases at J, leaving 4 bases unmatched. The CDR3 loop spans 13 amino acids. Here the CDR3 reads CASNQRGDYEQYF. CDR3 DNA: TGTGCCAGCAACCAGCGGGGGGACTACGAGCAGTACTTC.

The chain is built from TRBV14 and TRBJ2-6, with D possibly TRBD1 on 5 matching bases. The V end lost 0 bases, the J end lost 0 bases, and 15 bases lay between the germline ends. Germline CDR1 is SGHDN and CDR2 is FVKESK. The CDR3 has 19 residues. The CDR3 is CASSQDNRQLPSGANVLTF. DNA of the CDR3: TGTGCCAGCAGCCAAGATAACCGACAGCTTCCCTCTGGGGCCAACGTCCTGACTTTC.

The chain is built from TRBV28 and TRBJ2-1; the match to TRBD1 covers 10 bases. The J segment lost 7 bases and the V segment lost 5 bases, leaving 8 bases of the junction unmatched. The CDR3 consists of 15 residues. CDR1 MDHEN and CDR2 SYDVKM come from the germline V gene. Here the CDR3 reads CASSPGGQGYNEQFF. The CDR3, as DNA: TGTGCCAGCAGTCCCGGGGGACAGGGGTATAATGAGCAGTTCTTC.

This clone turned up a few times. This sequence joins TRBV27 and TRBJ1-2, with a weak D call TRBD1 (6 bases). The CDR3 covers 15 residues. CDR1 and CDR2 (germline): MNHEY, SMNVEV (reference sequence). Trimming removed 6 bases at V and 0 bases at J, with 14 bases between. The CDR3 DNA sequence: TGTGCCAGCAGCCCTACAGGGCTAACTAACTATGGCTACACCTTC. It encodes CASSPTGLTNYGYTF.

This clone was seen a few times. The CDR3: CASSLGHHYGYTF. The CDR3 bases are TGTGCCAGCAGCCTGGGACACCACTATGGCTACACCTTC. The chain is built from TRBV28 and TRBJ1-2; tentatively, D is TRBD1 (6 bases). The CDR3 sequence is 13 residues long. Germline loops: CDR1 MDHEN, CDR2 SYDVKM. Trimming took off 6 bases at V and 3 bases at J, with 11 bases between the two ends.

The genes are TRBV5-6 and TRBJ2-3; D is undetermined. CDR1 is SGHDT, CDR2 YYEEEE, per germline. The CDR3 contains 13 residues. V lost 1 base and J lost 5, with 8 bases in between. CDR3: CASSLTNRDTQYF. DNA of the CDR3: TGTGCCAGCAGCTTGACAAACCGAGATACGCAGTATTTT.

This chain uses TRBV4-2 with TRBJ1-5; D uncertain. The CDR3 is made up of 17 amino acids. The V gene's germline CDR1 is LGHNA and CDR2 YNFKEQ. Deletions cut 1 base from V and 3 bases from J, with 16 bases between. The CDR3 here is CASSQVVLEGTNQPQHF. The CDR3 DNA follows: TGTGCCAGCAGCCAAGTTGTGTTGGAGGGAACCAATCAGCCCCAGCATTTT.

The chain combines TRBV30 with TRBJ2-1, with D hard to call. Germline V gene lookup returns CDR1 GTSNPN and CDR2 SVGIG (reference sequence). V lost 4 bases and J lost 3, with 4 bases in between. This CDR3 region has 11 residues. The CDR3 region is CAWTFYNEQFF. DNA of the CDR3: TGTGCCTGGACCTTCTACAATGAGCAGTTCTTC.

J is TRBJ1-5 and V is TRBV5-1; D perhaps matches TRBD1 (5 bases). Germline CDR1 and CDR2: SGHRS and YFSETQ. Between the trimmed V and J ends, which lost 4 bases and 7 bases, there was a span of 12 bases. This CDR3 is built from 13 residues. The DNA for the CDR3 is TGCGCCAGCAGCGTCTCAGGGTACCAGCCCCAGCATTTT. Amino acids: CASSVSGYQPQHF.